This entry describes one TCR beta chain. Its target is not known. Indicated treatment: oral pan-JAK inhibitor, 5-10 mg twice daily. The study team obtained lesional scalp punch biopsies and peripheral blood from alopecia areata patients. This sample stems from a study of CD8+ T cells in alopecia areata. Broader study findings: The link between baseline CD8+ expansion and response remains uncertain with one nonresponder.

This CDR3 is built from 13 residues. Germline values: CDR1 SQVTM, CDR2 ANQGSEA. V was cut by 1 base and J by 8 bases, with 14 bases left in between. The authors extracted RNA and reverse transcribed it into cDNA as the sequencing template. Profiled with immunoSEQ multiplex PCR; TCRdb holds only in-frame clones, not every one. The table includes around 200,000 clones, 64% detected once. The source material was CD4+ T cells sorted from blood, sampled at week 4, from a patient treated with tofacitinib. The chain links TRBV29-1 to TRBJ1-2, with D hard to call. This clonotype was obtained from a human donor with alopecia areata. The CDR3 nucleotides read TGCAGCGTTGAAGGTAGCAGGCTGGGGGGCTACACCTTC. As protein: CSVEGSRLGGYTF.